Sequencing of this TCR beta chain was carried out in a study of blood T cell repertoires in COVID-19. V gave up 3 bases and J gave up 12 bases; unmatched junction bases: 7. This CDR3 has 14 amino acids. Germline V gives CDR1 SNHLY, CDR2 FYNNEI. Generated by immunoSEQ multiplex PCR, the TCRdb table keeps only in-frame clones and is missing some. The data contain roughly 300,000 clones, approximately 89% of them singletons. The TCR comes from a woman between 45 and 65 years old who had recovered from COVID-19. J is TRBJ2-1 and V is TRBV2, with 11 bases aligning to TRBD2. Sequenced input: peripheral blood. The CDR3, as DNA: TGTGCCAGCAGTGAGACTAGCGGGATGGTGGGGCAGTTCTTC. This gives the protein CASSETSGMVGQFF.